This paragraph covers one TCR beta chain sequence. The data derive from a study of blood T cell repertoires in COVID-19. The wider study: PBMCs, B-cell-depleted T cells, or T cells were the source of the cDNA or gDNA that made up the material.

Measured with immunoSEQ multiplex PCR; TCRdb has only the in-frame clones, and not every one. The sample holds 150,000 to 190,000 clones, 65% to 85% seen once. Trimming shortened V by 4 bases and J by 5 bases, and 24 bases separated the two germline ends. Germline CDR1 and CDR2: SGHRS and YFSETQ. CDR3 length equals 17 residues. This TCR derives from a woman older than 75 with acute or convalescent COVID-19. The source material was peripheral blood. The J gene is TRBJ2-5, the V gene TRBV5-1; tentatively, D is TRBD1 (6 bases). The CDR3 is CASSPSTGFTTGETQYF. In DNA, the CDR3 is TGCGCCAGCAGCCCGTCTACAGGGTTTACAACTGGGGAGACCCAGTACTTC.